Shown below are 23 T cell receptor beta chains from a single sample sequenced in a study of cytomegalovirus exposure and HLA in healthy donors. The PCR employed 60 Vbeta primers together with 13 Jbeta primers. Some clones are missing from TCRdb's copy, which holds only in-frame ones; the method was immunoSEQ multiplex PCR. The table lists roughly 120,000 clones, about 68% of them singletons, with 3.5% to 5% in the top ten. The sequencing sample was made of PBMCs. The receptors originated from a woman in her forties in good health and CMV-seropositive.

This chain connects TRBV7-2 to TRBJ2-1; 9 bases fit TRBD2. V shed 6 bases and J 2 bases; nucleotides not matched to a gene: 5. Germline V gene lookup returns CDR1 SGHTA and CDR2 FQGNSA. This CDR3 region has 15 residues. CDR3 sequence: CASSSSGGTYNEQFF. The CDR3 coding sequence is TGTGCCAGCAGTTCCAGCGGGGGGACCTACAATGAGCAGTTCTTC.

V and J are TRBV7-2 and TRBJ2-1; weak D call: TRBD2 (5 bases). Germline CDR1 is SGHTA and CDR2 is FQGNSA. This CDR3 comprises 16 residues. Trimming shortened V by 5 bases and J by 0 bases, and 14 bases separated the two germline ends. CDR3 residues: CASSLGGGHSYNEQFF. DNA of the CDR3: TGTGCCAGCAGCCTCGGCGGCGGGCACTCCTACAATGAGCAGTTCTTC.

V and J are TRBV5-4 and TRBJ2-1, with TRBD1 matching over 7 bases. Germline V gene sequence: CDR1 SGHNT, CDR2 YYREEE (reference sequence). V lost 4 bases and J lost 6; bases outside the gene matches: 10. This CDR3 is 15 amino acids long. The CDR3 protein is CASSAGGTGVNEQFF. As DNA, the CDR3 is TGTGCCAGCAGCGCAGGGGGTACAGGGGTCAATGAGCAGTTCTTC.

The chain carries TRBV14 and TRBJ2-1, with D possibly matching TRBD1 (6 bases). Germline CDR1 SGHDN, CDR2 FVKESK. V dropped 5 bases and J dropped 12 bases, with 20 bases sitting between them. This CDR3 has 14 amino acids. CDR3 sequence reads: CASSLGGGGMSQFF. As DNA, the CDR3 is TGTGCCAGCAGCTTAGGGGGTGGTGGCATGTCGCAGTTCTTC. Complete variable domain (other parts from reference TRBV14 and TRBJ2-1): EAGVTQFPSHSVIEKGQTVTLRCDPISGHDNLYWYRRVMGKEIKFLLHFVKESKQDESGMPNNRFLAERTGGTYSTLKVQPAELEDSGVYFCASSLGGGGMSQFFGPGTRLTVL.

The V and J genes are TRBV28 and TRBJ1-5; 7 positions match TRBD1. Looked up from germline, CDR1 is MDHEN and CDR2 is SYDVKM. CDR3 size: 15 residues. Germline trimming cut 6 bases from V and 2 bases from J; bases unmatched to any gene: 7. For the CDR3, the DNA is TGTGCCAGCAGCCTGACAGGGATGGGCAATCAGCCCCAGCATTTT. This codes for CASSLTGMGNQPQHF.

Details on this clone: A read error may account for a junction end that differs from germline. The CDR3 DNA reads as TGTGCCAGCAGCCAGGGGGGGAAGGGAAACATCGGGGAGCTGTTTTTT. It yields the protein CASSQGGKGNIGELFF. The chain is built from TRBV4-2 and TRBJ2-2; 7 bases are a match to TRBD2. This CDR3 is 16 amino acids long. CDR1 and CDR2 (germline): LGHNA, YNFKEQ.

The J gene is TRBJ1-2, the V gene TRBV5-1; tentative D call: TRBD1 (6 bases). V was trimmed by 3 bases and J by 0 bases, leaving 15 bases between them. The CDR3 is 16 amino acids. Germline V gives CDR1 SGHRS, CDR2 YFSETQ. CDR3 residues: CASSWGPPLSNYGYTF. The CDR3 region has the DNA TGCGCCAGCAGCTGGGGGCCGCCACTCTCTAACTATGGCTACACCTTC.

J is TRBJ2-1 and V is TRBV4-1; D call uncertain. Germline V gene sequence: CDR1 MGHRA, CDR2 YSYEKL. The germline V and J ends were trimmed by 1 base and 4 bases, with 14 bases remaining between them. The CDR3 has 16 residues. CDR3 region: CASSQGIGRSYNEQFF. As DNA, the CDR3 is TGCGCCAGCAGCCAAGGGATCGGCAGGTCTTACAATGAGCAGTTCTTC.

The gene calls are TRBV7-8 and TRBJ1-1; 7 nucleotides line up with TRBD1. After removal of 3 bases from V and 7 bases from J, the junction contained 8 bases not matched to a gene. This CDR3 has 14 residues. The germline V gene encodes CDR1 SGHVS and CDR2 FQNEAQ. The CDR3 reads CASSFSTGRNEAFF. DNA of the CDR3: TGTGCCAGCAGCTTTTCGACAGGGAGAAATGAAGCTTTCTTT.

The chain carries TRBV7-2 and TRBJ1-1, with D possibly being TRBD1 (5 bases). The germline V gene has CDR1 SGHTA and CDR2 FQGNSA. The CDR3 totals 15 residues. The V gene lost 5 bases and the J gene lost 1 base, with 14 bases spanning the gap. CDR3 in DNA: TGTGCCAGCAGCACCCGCGGGGGGTGGAACACTGAAGCTTTCTTT. Amino acids: CASSTRGGWNTEAFF.

The chain links TRBV6-5 to TRBJ1-1; TRBD1 matches at 7 bases. V lost 0 bases and J lost 1; bases outside the gene matches: 2. The germline CDR1 and CDR2 sequences are MNHEY and SVGAGI. This CDR3 spans 15 amino acids. Here the CDR3 DNA reads TGTGCCAGCAGTTACTCATGGACAGGGAACACTGAAGCTTTCTTT. Translating it yields CASSYSWTGNTEAFF.

The chain recombines TRBV5-5 with TRBJ2-2; 8 nucleotides match TRBD2. The V gene's germline CDR1 is SGHKS and CDR2 YYEKEE (reference sequence). J was trimmed by 4 bases and V by 0 bases; bases with no gene match: 5. This CDR3 contains 16 residues. CDR3 nucleotides: TGTGCCAGCAGCTTGGCCGCGGGGGGACCCACCGGGGAGCTGTTTTTT. Protein sequence: CASSLAAGGPTGELFF.

About this clone: Compared with germline, one end of the junction differs, possibly owing to a read error. The V and J genes are TRBV7-7 and TRBJ2-1; TRBD2 matches 12 bases. The CDR3 sequence is 15 residues long. Germline CDR1 SSHAT, CDR2 FNYEAQ (reference sequence). The CDR3 reads CASSLGLAGYNEQFF. CDR3 in DNA: TGTGCTAGCAGCTTAGGACTAGCGGGGTACAATGAGCAGTTCTTC.

This CDR3 reads CASTSGQRSSPLHF. The DNA of the CDR3 is TGTGCCAGTACCTCGGGACAGAGAAGTTCACCCCTCCACTTT. The rearrangement uses TRBV19 and TRBJ1-6, with TRBD1 matching 7 bases. Germline V gene data show CDR1 as LNHDA and CDR2 as SQIVND (reference sequence). This CDR3 contains 14 residues. J gave up 9 bases and V 7 bases, and 9 bases lay outside the gene matches.

The chain employs TRBV5-4 and TRBJ2-2, with 8 bases that match TRBD1. From germline, CDR1 is SGHNT and CDR2 YYREEE (reference sequence). Unmatched junction bases numbered 11, after V lost 6 bases and J lost 7 bases. This CDR3 region has 15 residues. CDR3 region: CASIGGQDFGGELFF. DNA for the CDR3: TGTGCCAGCATAGGGGGACAGGATTTTGGCGGGGAGCTGTTTTTT.

This clone was seen more than once but under ten times. The chain carries TRBV6-6 and TRBJ1-1; weak D call: TRBD1 (5 bases). The germline gives CDR1 MNHNY, CDR2 SVGAGI (reference sequence). V was clipped by 6 bases and J by 4 bases, with 15 bases between them. CDR3 length equals 14 residues. This chain's CDR3 is CASSRTRAGTEAFF. CDR3 nucleotide sequence: TGTGCCAGCAGCCGAACCAGGGCCGGCACTGAAGCTTTCTTT.

Notes on this clone: Other nucleotide sequences in the sample specify the same CDR3. The chain links TRBV5-1 to TRBJ1-1; perhaps TRBD1 as D (6 bases). The ends were cut back, 3 bases at V and 3 bases at J, with 15 bases in the middle. CDR3 size: 15 residues. Germline V CDR1 and CDR2: SGHRS, YFSETQ. The CDR3 bases are TGCGCCAGCAGCTCCCTACAGGGATCAGACACTGAAGCTTTCTTT. This gives the protein CASSSLQGSDTEAFF.

This clone appeared a few times. The rearrangement joins TRBV4-1 to TRBJ1-3; D uncertain. Germline V gene lookup returns CDR1 MGHRA and CDR2 YSYEKL. The CDR3 totals 15 residues. Between the trimmed V and J ends, which lost 3 bases and 4 bases, there was a span of 13 bases. CDR3 DNA sequence: TGCGCCAGCAGCCACGCGAGGGCGGGGGGAAACACCATATATTTT. Encoded protein: CASSHARAGGNTIYF.

This rearrangement joins TRBV9 to TRBJ2-7, with D perhaps TRBD1 (5 bases). CDR1 is SGDLS and CDR2 is YYNGEE in the germline V gene. Between the trimmed V and J ends, which lost 0 bases and 3 bases, there was a span of 10 bases. The CDR3 runs 14 residues. Here the CDR3 DNA reads TGTGCCAGCAGCGTAGGATATCAGGGCTACGAGCAGTACTTC. Its protein is CASSVGYQGYEQYF.

V gene TRBV7-9 combines with J gene TRBJ1-1; 7 positions agree with TRBD1. V shed 5 bases, J shed 1 base, and the junction held 4 bases outside the gene matches. Germline V lookup: CDR1 SEHNR, CDR2 FQNEAQ (reference sequence). The CDR3 covers 14 residues. CDR3 sequence: CASSRQGSNTEAFF. The CDR3, as DNA: TGTGCCAGCAGCAGACAGGGATCGAACACTGAAGCTTTCTTT. Complete variable domain (other parts from reference TRBV7-9 and TRBJ1-1): DTGVSQNPRHKITKRGQNVTFRCDPISEHNRLYWYRQTLGQGPEFLTYFQNEAQLEKSRLLSDRFSAERPKGSFSTLEIQRTEQGDSAMYLCASSRQGSNTEAFFGQGTRLTVV.

The V call is TRBV7-3, the J call TRBJ2-2, with TRBD2 matching 9 bases. The CDR3 is made up of 19 amino acids. With V trimmed by 0 bases and J by 6 bases, 14 bases remained unmatched. Per the germline V gene, CDR1 is SGHTA and CDR2 is FQGTGA. The chain's CDR3 is CASSLTAPGFAGGSGELFF. CDR3 DNA: TGTGCCAGCAGCTTAACGGCCCCGGGGTTCGCGGGAGGGTCCGGGGAGCTGTTTTTT.

The V and J genes are TRBV19 and TRBJ2-5; 9 bases agree with TRBD1. Germline lookup yields CDR1 LNHDA and CDR2 SQIVND (reference sequence). The length of the CDR3 is 14 residues. The trim removed 6 bases at V and 7 bases at J, leaving 9 bases unmatched. The CDR3 reads CASSARLGQGTQYF. As DNA, the CDR3 is TGTGCCAGTAGCGCCCGTTTGGGACAGGGGACCCAGTACTTC.

This clone has a handful of counts. The chain carries TRBV18 and TRBJ1-5; D is unresolved. V was pared by 3 bases and J by 6 bases, with 12 bases between. This CDR3 has 14 amino acids. Germline assignment: CDR1 KGHSH and CDR2 LQKENI. This CDR3 is CASSPDFGRQPQHF. The CDR3 nucleotides are TGTGCCAGCTCACCTGATTTTGGGCGTCAGCCCCAGCATTTT. The full variable domain, rest sourced from reference TRBV18 and TRBJ1-5, is NAGVMQNPRHLVRRRGQEARLRCSPMKGHSHVYWYRQLPEEGLKFMVYLQKENIIDESGMPKERFSAEFPKEGPSILRIQQVVRGDSAAYFCASSPDFGRQPQHFGDGTRLSIL.